This is a list of T cell receptor beta chains from one sample in a study of T cells in localized non-small cell lung cancer. Assay: immunoSEQ multiplex PCR; the TCRdb copy retains only in-frame clones and omits some. This table has roughly 3,200 clones, around 22% appearing once. The material was lung tumor tissue, obtained before any cancer treatment. The receptors come from a man between 40 and 70 years old with stage I lung adenocarcinoma. CDR3s include the opening cysteine and the closing phenylalanine or tryptophan.

CASSLEVSGGLSYNEQFF	TRBV11-3	TRBJ2-1
CASTTPRNSGELFF	TRBV11-3	TRBJ2-2
CASNFRVETQYF	TRBV9	TRBJ2-5
CSVGLAKNIQYF	TRBV29-1	TRBJ2-4
CASSESGQGYEQYF	TRBV10-1	TRBJ2-7
CASSFHLGTGTYEQYF	TRBV11-3	TRBJ2-7
CASSEGGGRGHIQYF	TRBV6-1	TRBJ2-4
CATEGATGANEAFF	TRBV6-8	TRBJ1-1
CASSIGNAARWANVLTF	TRBV19	TRBJ2-6
CASSLAGQGSYGYTF	TRBV5-1	TRBJ1-2
CASSTQVKEQYF	TRBV28	TRBJ2-7
CASSSRGGFRGEQYF	TRBV11-3	TRBJ2-7
CASSGTGVNQPQHF	TRBV25-1	TRBJ1-5
CASSLAGPGANVLTF	TRBV11-3	TRBJ2-6